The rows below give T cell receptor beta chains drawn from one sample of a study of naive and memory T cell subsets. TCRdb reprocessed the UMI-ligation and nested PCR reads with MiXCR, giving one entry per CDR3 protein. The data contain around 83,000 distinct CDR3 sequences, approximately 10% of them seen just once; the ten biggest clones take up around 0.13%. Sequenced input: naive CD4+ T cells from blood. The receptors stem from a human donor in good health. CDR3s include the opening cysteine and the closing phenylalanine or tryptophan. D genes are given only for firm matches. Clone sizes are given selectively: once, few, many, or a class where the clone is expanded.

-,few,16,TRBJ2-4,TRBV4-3,CASSQEGFGAKNIQYF,TGCGCCAGCAGCCAAGAGGGTTTTGGTGCCAAAAACATTCAGTACTTC
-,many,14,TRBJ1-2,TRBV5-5,CASSLQGIKHGYTF,TGTGCCAGCAGCTTGCAGGGTATAAAACATGGCTACACCTTC
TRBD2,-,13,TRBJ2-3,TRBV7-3,CASSLTSVDTQYF,TGTGCCAGCAGCCTGACTAGCGTAGATACGCAGTATTTT
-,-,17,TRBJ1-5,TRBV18,CASSLSLTGHSNQPQHF,TGTGCCAGCTCACTGTCACTGACCGGGCATAGCAATCAGCCCCAGCATTTT
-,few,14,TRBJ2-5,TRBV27,CASSLGHIQDTQYF,TGTGCCAGCAGTTTAGGACATATCCAAGATACCCAGTACTTC
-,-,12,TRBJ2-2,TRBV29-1,CSVGGGTGELFF,TGCAGCGTAGGAGGCGGCACCGGGGAGCTGTTTTTT
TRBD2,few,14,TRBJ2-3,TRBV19,CASTHGRSADTQYF,TGTGCCAGTACTCACGGGAGGTCCGCAGATACGCAGTATTTT
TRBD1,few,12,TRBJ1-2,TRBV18,CASSPQGDGYTF,TGTGCCAGCTCACCGCAGGGGGATGGCTACACCTTC
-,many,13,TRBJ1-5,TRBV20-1,CSARPGDYQPQHF,TGCAGTGCTAGACCCGGGGATTATCAGCCCCAGCATTTT
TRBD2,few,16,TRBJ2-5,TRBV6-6,CASSAPGLAGGETQYF,TGTGCCAGCAGTGCCCCGGGACTAGCGGGAGGAGAGACCCAGTACTTC
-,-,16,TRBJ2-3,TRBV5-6,CASSLRLWTSTDTQYF,TGTGCCAGCAGCTTGCGGCTGTGGACTAGCACAGATACGCAGTATTTT
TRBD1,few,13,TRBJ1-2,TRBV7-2,CASSPRQGTGYTF,TGTGCCAGCAGCCCCCGACAGGGGACCGGCTACACCTTC
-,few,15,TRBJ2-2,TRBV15,CATSRDRSNTGELFF,TGTGCCACCAGCAGAGATCGTTCGAACACCGGGGAGCTGTTTTTT
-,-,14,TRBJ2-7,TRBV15,CATSSQGQSGEQYF,TGTGCCACCAGCAGCCAGGGACAAAGCGGCGAGCAGTACTTC
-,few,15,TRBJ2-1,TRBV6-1,CASSERAGVYNEQFF,TGTGCCAGCAGTGAAAGGGCAGGGGTATACAATGAGCAGTTCTTC
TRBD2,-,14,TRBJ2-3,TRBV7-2,CASSKRDYTDTQYF,TGTGCCAGCAGCAAACGGGACTACACAGATACGCAGTATTTT
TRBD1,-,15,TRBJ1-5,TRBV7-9,CASSLATGAGQPQHF,TGTGCCAGCAGCTTAGCGACAGGGGCAGGACAGCCCCAGCATTTT
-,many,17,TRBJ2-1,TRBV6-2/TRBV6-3,CASSYSGGSFSYNEQFF,TGTGCCAGCAGTTACTCGGGCGGGTCTTTCTCCTACAATGAGCAGTTCTTC
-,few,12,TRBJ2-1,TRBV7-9,CASSLIGHEQFF,TGTGCCAGCAGCTTAATTGGGCATGAGCAGTTCTTC
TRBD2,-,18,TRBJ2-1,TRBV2,CASTGGRGLSSSYNEQFF,TGTGCCAGCACTGGCGGGAGGGGGTTAAGTAGCTCCTACAATGAGCAGTTCTTC
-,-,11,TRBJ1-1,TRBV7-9,CASSLSTEAFF,TGTGCCAGCAGCCTGTCCACTGAAGCTTTCTTT
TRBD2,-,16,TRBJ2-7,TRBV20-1,CSARGPGTSGRGEQYF,TGCAGTGCTAGAGGCCCCGGGACTAGCGGGAGGGGCGAGCAGTACTTC
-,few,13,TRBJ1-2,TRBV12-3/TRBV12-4,CASSHPRNYGYTF,TGTGCCAGCAGTCACCCCAGGAACTATGGCTACACCTTC
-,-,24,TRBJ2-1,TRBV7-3,CASSLSTATRNGSRAPSSYNEQFF,TGTGCCAGCAGCTTATCTACGGCCACTAGGAACGGTTCTAGGGCCCCGAGCTCCTACAATGAGCAGTTCTTC
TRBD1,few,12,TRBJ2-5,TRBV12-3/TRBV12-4,CASSGQGVTQYF,TGTGCCAGCAGTGGACAGGGGGTGACCCAGTACTTC
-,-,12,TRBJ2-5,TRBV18,CASSTARETQYF,TGTGCCAGCTCAACGGCCAGGGAGACCCAGTACTTC
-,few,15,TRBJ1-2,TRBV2,CASSLRMGGANGYTF,TGTGCCAGCAGCCTAAGGATGGGGGGCGCAAATGGCTACACCTTC
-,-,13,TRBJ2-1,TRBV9,CASSVHSSGEQFF,TGTGCCAGCAGCGTCCATAGCAGCGGTGAGCAGTTCTTC
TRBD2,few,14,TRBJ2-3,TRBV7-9,CASSLSGRQDTQYF,TGTGCCAGCAGCCTTAGCGGGAGACAAGATACGCAGTATTTT
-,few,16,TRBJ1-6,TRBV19,CASSIGRGGRSSPLHF,TGTGCCAGTAGTATTGGTAGGGGTGGCCGTAGTTCACCCCTCCACTTT
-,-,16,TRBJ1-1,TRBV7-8,CASSLASTHLNTEAFF,TGTGCCAGCAGCTTGGCTTCTACCCACTTGAACACTGAAGCTTTCTTT
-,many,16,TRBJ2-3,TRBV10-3,CAISESTLGVRDTQYF,TGTGCCATCAGTGAGTCGACTCTGGGGGTCCGGGATACGCAGTATTTT
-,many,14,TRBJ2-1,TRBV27,CASSRGSSYNEQFF,TGTGCCAGCAGTAGGGGGAGCTCCTACAATGAGCAGTTCTTC
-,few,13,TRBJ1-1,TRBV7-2,CASSGGGSRGAFF,TGTGCCAGCAGCGGCGGGGGCTCGAGGGGGGCTTTCTTT
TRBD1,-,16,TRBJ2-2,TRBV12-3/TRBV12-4,CASRPTGGLGTGELFF,TGTGCCAGCAGACCCACAGGGGGCTTAGGGACCGGGGAGCTGTTTTTT
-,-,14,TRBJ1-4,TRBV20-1,CSASRGGAGEKLFF,TGCAGTGCTAGCCGGGGGGGGGCCGGAGAAAAACTGTTTTTT
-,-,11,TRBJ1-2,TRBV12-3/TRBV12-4,CASSLTFGYTF,TGTGCCAGCAGTTTAACTTTTGGCTACACCTTC
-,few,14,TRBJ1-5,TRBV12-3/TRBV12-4,CASSLMGRGQPQHF,TGTGCCAGCAGTTTGATGGGGAGGGGACAGCCCCAGCATTTT
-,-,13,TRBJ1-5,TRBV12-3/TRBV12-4,CASGLTGNQPQHF,TGTGCCAGCGGACTTACAGGGAATCAGCCCCAGCATTTT
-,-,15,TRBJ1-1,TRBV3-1,CASSPLAGRGTEAFF,TGTGCCAGCAGCCCTCTCGCCGGGCGGGGCACTGAAGCTTTCTTT
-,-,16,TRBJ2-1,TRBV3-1,CASSQAAGSPYNEQFF,TGTGCCAGCAGCCAAGCAGCCGGGAGTCCCTACAATGAGCAGTTCTTC
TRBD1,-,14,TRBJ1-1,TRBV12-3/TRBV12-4,CASYWTGGGTEAFF,TGTGCCAGCTATTGGACAGGGGGTGGCACTGAAGCTTTCTTT
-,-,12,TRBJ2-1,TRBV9,CASSVDRDEQFF,TGTGCCAGCAGCGTAGACAGGGATGAGCAGTTCTTC
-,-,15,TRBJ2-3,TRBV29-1,CSVEDRWQGTDTQYF,TGCAGCGTTGAAGATCGGTGGCAGGGAACAGATACGCAGTATTTT
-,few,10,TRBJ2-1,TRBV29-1,CSVGSNEQFF,TGCAGCGTTGGAAGCAATGAGCAGTTCTTC
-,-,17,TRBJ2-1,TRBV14,CASSQVAAQRNYNEQFF,TGTGCCAGCAGCCAAGTGGCGGCTCAACGAAACTACAATGAGCAGTTCTTC